This TCR beta chain was sequenced for a study of cytomegalovirus exposure and HLA in healthy donors. The primer mix had 60 Vbeta and 13 Jbeta primers. Profiling relied on immunoSEQ multiplex PCR, and the TCRdb table lists in-frame clones only, not all of them. The data show around 150,000 clones, over 60% seen once. General study findings and limits: The authors listed about 170 TCR beta chains as cytomegalovirus-associated. Confirmation in vitro established that a few CMV-associated chains were specific for CMV antigens. Some V segments, including TRBV6-2 and TRBV6-3, were excluded as indistinguishable. Apparent HLA restriction characterized most CMV-associated TCR beta chains in a later analysis.

V dropped 0 bases and J dropped 4 bases, with 9 bases sitting between them. The length of the CDR3 is 14 residues. Germline V gene lookup returns CDR1 MNHEY and CDR2 SVGAGI. A word on this clone: Its specificity is not known. Other DNA sequences in the sample encode the same CDR3.

The rearrangement uses TRBV6-5 and TRBJ1-1, with a tentative D call TRBD1 (5 bases). The source of this sequence is a man aged 35-49 years in good health and CMV-seronegative. Sequenced material: PBMCs. CDR3 sequence: CASSYSTGGTEAFF. DNA for the CDR3: TGTGCCAGCAGTTACTCGACGGGGGGCACTGAAGCTTTCTTT.